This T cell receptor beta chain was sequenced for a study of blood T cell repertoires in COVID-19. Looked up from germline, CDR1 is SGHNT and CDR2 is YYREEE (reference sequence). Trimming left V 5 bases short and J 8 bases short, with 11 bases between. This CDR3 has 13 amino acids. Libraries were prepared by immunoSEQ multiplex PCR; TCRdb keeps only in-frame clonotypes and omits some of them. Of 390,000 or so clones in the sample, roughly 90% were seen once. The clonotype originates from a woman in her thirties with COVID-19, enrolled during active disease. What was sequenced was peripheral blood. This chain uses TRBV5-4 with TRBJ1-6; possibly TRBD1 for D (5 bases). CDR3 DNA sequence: TGTGCCAGCAGGCTGACGACAGATTCACCCCTCCACTTT. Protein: CASRLTTDSPLHF.